The sequence of this TCR beta chain was determined in a study of OX40 agonist ivuxolimab in advanced cancers. This clone was found a few times. TCRdb's copy holds only in-frame clones and misses some; the assay was immunoSEQ multiplex PCR. The table lists tens of thousands of clones, about nine tenths of them singletons. CDR3 size: 15 residues. Germline V lookup: CDR1 LGHNA, CDR2 YNFKEQ. Trimming removed 1 base at V and 0 bases at J, with 9 bases between. The sequence was collected from an adult with an advanced solid tumor such as melanoma, head and neck, liver or kidney cancer. This chain joins TRBV4-2 and TRBJ1-1; D remains ambiguous. The input for sequencing was CD4+ or CD8+ T cells sorted from blood, taken in a trial of the OX40 agonist ivuxolimab. The DNA for the CDR3 is TGTGCCAGCAGCCAAGGACACCTCATGAACACTGAAGCTTTCTTT. Its translation: CASSQGHLMNTEAFF.